These 17 T cell receptor beta chains were sequenced from one sample in a study of control samples from healthy donors and cancer patients (TCRdb year 2020). The protocol used for the library was the immunoSEQ multiplex PCR assay. The table comes from immuneACCESS by way of TCRdb, which keeps in-frame sequences with V and J called. Part of the clones is missing from these tables; in studies checked, under half for an unresolved V gene and the rest for unknown reasons. The sample data list roughly 130,000 clones, and approximately 90% of these were observed just once. Approximately 8.6% of the sample lies in the top ten. The sequencing input was blood. The receptors here all came from a man between 18 and 35 years old in good health.

The chain recombines TRBV4-1 with TRBJ2-3; the match to TRBD2 covers 11 bases. CDR1 is MGHRA and CDR2 is YSYEKL in the germline V gene. This CDR3 comprises 20 residues. V trimming: 2 bases; J trimming: 5 bases; junction bases outside the gene matches: 18. CDR3 region: CASSQTLISGGAARRDTQYF. In nucleotides, the CDR3 is TGCGCCAGCAGCCAAACTTTAATTAGCGGGGGGGCGGCGCGCAGAGATACGCAGTATTTT.

V usage is TRBV5-1 and J usage is TRBJ1-6, with D possibly matching TRBD1 (6 bases). The germline V gene has CDR1 SGHRS and CDR2 YFSETQ. The CDR3 consists of 15 residues. The V end lost 4 bases, the J end lost 14 bases, and 22 bases lay between the germline ends. CDR3 region: CASSPRGGPDGALHF. The CDR3 DNA sequence: TGCGCCAGCAGCCCCCGCGGGGGGCCCGACGGAGCCCTCCACTTT. The complete variable domain, with remaining parts taken from reference TRBV5-1 and TRBJ1-6, reads KAGVTQTPRYLIKTRGQQVTLSCSPISGHRSVSWYQQTPGQGLQFLFEYFSETQRNKGNFPGRFSGRQFSNSRSEMNVSTLELGDSALYLCASSPRGGPDGALHFGNGTRLTVT.

In nucleotides, the CDR3 is TGTGCCAGCAGTCCTCTAGCGGGTAGCACAGATACGCAGTATTTT. Its translation is CASSPLAGSTDTQYF. This chain connects TRBV27 to TRBJ2-3; 8 bases fit TRBD2. Germline V lookup: CDR1 MNHEY, CDR2 SMNVEV (reference sequence). The V and J ends lost 5 bases and 0 bases, in that order; junction bases with no gene match: 4. The CDR3 has 15 amino acids.

The genes are TRBV7-9 and TRBJ2-7, with a possible D match to TRBD2 (5 bases). This CDR3 has 13 amino acids. The V gene lost 3 bases and the J gene lost 2 bases, with 8 bases spanning the gap. Germline CDR1 and CDR2: SEHNR and FQNEAQ (reference sequence). The CDR3 loop is CASSLDWPYEQYF. In DNA, the CDR3 is TGTGCCAGCAGCTTGGACTGGCCCTACGAGCAGTACTTC.

This sequence joins TRBV18 and TRBJ1-3; no definite D call. With 0 bases removed from V and 0 bases from J, the gap between germline ends came to 9 bases. The CDR3 extends over 16 amino acids. In germline, CDR1 is KGHSH, CDR2 LQKENI. CDR3 in amino acids: CASSPPWASSGNTIYF. The CDR3 DNA reads as TGTGCCAGCTCACCACCGTGGGCTTCCTCTGGAAACACCATATATTTT.

The chain is built from TRBV7-3 and TRBJ2-1, with D perhaps matching TRBD1 or TRBD2 (6 bases each). CDR1 is SGHTA, CDR2 FQGTGA, per germline. V was cut by 1 base and J by 7 bases, with 14 bases left in between. This CDR3 has 15 residues. CDR3 DNA: TGTGCCAGCAGCTTAAGCCCCCAGGGGAGGAATGAGCAGTTCTTC. Protein sequence: CASSLSPQGRNEQFF.

Comments on this clone: Other DNA sequences within the sample encode an identical CDR3. CDR3 nucleotides: TGTGCCTGGAGTTCCGGGAGTTTCTATGGCTACACCTTC. Its protein is CAWSSGSFYGYTF. The chain couples TRBV30 to TRBJ1-2, with D unresolved. Per germline, CDR1 GTSNPN and CDR2 SVGIG (reference sequence). Trimming shortened V by 2 bases and J by 4 bases, and 11 bases separated the two germline ends. The CDR3 sequence is 13 residues long.

The genes are TRBV7-3 and TRBJ2-3; no firm D call. CDR1 and CDR2 (germline): SGHTA, FQGTGA. Trimming pared 5 bases from V and 0 bases from J, leaving 21 bases between. This CDR3 comprises 18 residues. This chain's CDR3 is CASSPTTVRAKSTDTQYF. DNA for the CDR3: TGTGCCAGCAGCCCTACCACGGTCCGGGCGAAAAGCACAGATACGCAGTATTTT.

The chain combines TRBV6-5 with TRBJ1-3; D uncertain. Germline CDR1 and CDR2: MNHEY and SVGAGI. Deletions cut 5 bases from V and 0 bases from J, with 5 bases between. The CDR3 contains 13 residues. In DNA form, the CDR3 reads TGTGCCAGCAGTCTCGCCTCTGGAAACACCATATATTTT. As protein: CASSLASGNTIYF.

This clone was recorded only once. This chain connects TRBV5-6 to TRBJ2-1; D might be TRBD2 (6 bases). The germline gives CDR1 SGHDT, CDR2 YYEEEE. The CDR3 is 15 amino acids. Trimming left V 4 bases short and J 0 bases short, with 11 bases between. CDR3 amino acids: CASSPRGNSYNEQFF. The CDR3 DNA is TGTGCCAGCAGCCCCCGGGGGAACTCCTACAATGAGCAGTTCTTC.

V usage is TRBV9 and J usage is TRBJ2-6, with a tentative D call TRBD2 (5 bases). The V and J ends lost 4 bases and 0 bases respectively, with 23 bases between them. CDR1 SGDLS and CDR2 YYNGEE come from the germline V gene. This CDR3 region has 20 residues. CDR3 residues: CASSSSLDTRRISGANVLTF. In nucleotides, the CDR3 is TGTGCCAGCAGCTCTAGCTTAGATACTCGACGGATCTCTGGGGCCAACGTCCTGACTTTC.

CDR3 in DNA: TGTGCCAGCAGCCGCACAGCGAACACTGAAGCTTTCTTT. Translating it yields CASSRTANTEAFF. The V and J genes are TRBV6-5 and TRBJ1-1; D ambiguous. The CDR3 is 13 residues long. CDR1 is MNHEY and CDR2 is SVGAGI in the germline V gene. Trimming left V 6 bases short and J 1 base short, with 9 bases between.

Only one count was recorded for this clone. The V gene is TRBV6-5, the J gene TRBJ1-6; maybe TRBD1 (5 bases). Germline-derived CDR1 and CDR2 are MNHEY and SVGAGI. The CDR3 is 13 residues long. Trimming left V 5 bases short and J 10 bases short, with 12 bases between. CDR3 loop: CASSIGVVSPLHF. The CDR3 DNA follows: TGTGCCAGCAGTATAGGGGTCGTATCACCCCTCCACTTT.

The V gene is TRBV5-5, the J gene TRBJ2-2; TRBD1 is a possible D gene (6 bases). From germline, CDR1 is SGHKS and CDR2 YYEKEE (reference sequence). V gave up 6 bases and J gave up 5 bases, with 17 bases separating them. The CDR3 spans 15 residues. Here the CDR3 reads CASTNLVGATGELFF. The CDR3 DNA reads TGTGCCAGCACCAACCTAGTGGGGGCAACCGGGGAGCTGTTTTTT. Variable domain in full (rest from reference TRBV5-5 and TRBJ2-2): DAGVTQSPTHLIKTRGQQVTLRCSPISGHKSVSWYQQVLGQGPQFIFQYYEKEERGRGNFPDRFSARQFPNYSSELNVNALLLGDSALYLCASTNLVGATGELFFGEGSRLTVL.

The CDR3 nucleotides read TGTGCCAGCAGCTTGGGAGGTAGCAGGGGGCGTAGGGAGACCCAGTACTTC. This sequence encodes CASSLGGSRGRRETQYF. This chain uses TRBV5-6 with TRBJ2-5; TRBD1 matches 8 bases. V lost 0 bases, J lost 5 bases, and 12 bases stayed unmatched. CDR1 is SGHDT and CDR2 is YYEEEE in the germline V gene. The CDR3 totals 17 residues.

This clone appeared a single time. V and J are TRBV4-2 and TRBJ1-1; D call uncertain. This CDR3 has 14 residues. Germline V gene lookup returns CDR1 LGHNA and CDR2 YNFKEQ. V dropped 0 bases and J dropped 5 bases, with 10 bases sitting between them. CDR3 region: CASSQDPTWTEAFF. For the CDR3, the DNA is TGTGCCAGCAGCCAAGATCCGACGTGGACTGAAGCTTTCTTT.

This chain's CDR3 is CASSLSSGGAGADTQYF. CDR3 coding DNA: TGCGCCAGCAGCTTGTCTAGCGGGGGCGCCGGGGCAGATACGCAGTATTTT. This chain connects TRBV5-1 to TRBJ2-3; 10 nucleotides line up with TRBD2. This CDR3 region has 17 residues. Trimming at V came to 1 base and at J to 4 bases, leaving 9 bases not matched to a gene. Looked up from germline, CDR1 is SGHRS and CDR2 is YFSETQ.